This TCR beta chain was retrieved from a study of shared clonotypes between healthy human individuals. Germline CDR1 LGHNT, CDR2 FRNRAP. The trim removed 4 bases at V and 9 bases at J, leaving 7 bases unmatched. There are 14 residues in the CDR3. Clones were read by immunoSEQ multiplex PCR, and TCRdb kept only the in-frame ones, dropping some. This sample carries around 1.9 million clones, about 92% of them seen once, and the ten largest clones take more than 1.5%. CD45RO-negative CD8 cells positively selected for CCR7 made up the naive population, which excluded terminally differentiated effector memory CD45RA+ cells.

The rearrangement uses TRBV12-5 and TRBJ1-3, with 9 bases matching TRBD1. Sequencing was done on a sample of naive CD8+ T cells from PBMCs. This TCR was recovered from a man between 18 and 35 years old in good health. Some clones in this sample may be carry-over from other donors' samples. CDR3 sequence reads: CASGSGQGRGTIYF. DNA of the CDR3: TGTGCTAGTGGTTCCGGACAGGGGAGGGGCACCATATATTTT.